A selection of T cell receptor beta chains follows, all from one sample in a study of T cell clusters in autoimmune cytopenias. Reprocessing the multiplex PCR reads, TCRdb reports a single entry for every CDR3 protein and omits DNA. The table lists approximately 15,000 distinct CDR3 sequences. Sequenced sample: peripheral blood. All receptors derive from a human donor with an autoimmune cytopenia or autoimmune hepatitis (not recorded which). Both conserved end residues are part of each CDR3. Clone size appears in some rows only: once, few, many, or a class for an expanded clone.

-	TRBJ2-3	TRBV5-6	15	CASSFRQGAADTQYF
-	TRBJ2-3	TRBV19	14	CASSLAAGPDTQYF
-	TRBJ2-1	TRBV7-9	15	CASSPGLAGGNEQFF
-	TRBJ2-7	TRBV6-5	14	CASANPFKVYEQYF
medium-sized	TRBJ2-5	TRBV29-1	13	CSAWTGGGETQYF
medium-sized	TRBJ2-3	TRBV11-1	14	CASSPGNSGDTQYF
medium-sized	TRBJ2-7	TRBV27	15	CASSPAGTGQYEQYF
-	TRBJ2-7	TRBV12-3/TRBV12-4	13	CASSYSLTYEQYF
-	TRBJ2-5	TRBV18	14	CASSPPNSQETQYF
-	TRBJ1-6	TRBV5-1	14	CASSFGQNNSPLHF
-	TRBJ2-1	TRBV30	16	CAWSVRAGGHGNEQFF
-	TRBJ1-1	TRBV20-1	13	CSATGTVNTEAFF
-	TRBJ1-1	TRBV30	12	CAWTPRHTEAFF
medium-sized	TRBJ2-2	TRBV6-1	15	CASSVSGANTGELFF
-	TRBJ2-2	TRBV6-1	18	CASSSLAGAVGSTGELFF